The clone carrying this T cell receptor (beta chain) was detected ten times or more. The data are from a study of read filtering for tumor transcriptome and immune sequencing. From 350 to 500 ng of RNA, a library with molecular barcoded alpha/delta and beta/gamma adaptors was made. One entry per CDR3 protein, called by TCRdb with MiXCR from the reads. Found here are under 150,000 distinct CDR3 sequences, roughly 13% of them singletons; the top ten hold 7.5% to 9.5%. The CDR3 extends over 14 amino acids. Germline V gives CDR1 DFQATT, CDR2 SNEGSKA (reference sequence). V was cut by 0 bases and J by 4 bases, with 13 bases left in between.

Source material: a population of CD138-negative cells sorted from bone marrow. The rearrangement uses TRBV20-1 and TRBJ2-7; TRBD1 might be the D (6 bases). The TCR comes from a donor over 35 with multiple myeloma. The CDR3 DNA reads TGCAGTGCTAGAGACGGAGCAGGGGCATACGAGCAGTACTTC. It encodes CSARDGAGAYEQYF.